This TCR beta chain came from a study of shared clonotypes between healthy human individuals. Naive CD8 cells comprised CD45RO-negative, CCR7-positively selected cells, excluding terminally differentiated effector memory CD45RA+ cells. Clones were read by immunoSEQ multiplex PCR, and TCRdb kept only the in-frame ones, dropping some. This table has about 600,000 clones, 95% to 98% appearing once. Germline V gives CDR1 SGHVS, CDR2 FNYEAQ. Losses at the gene ends were 1 base for V and 5 bases for J; bases not matched to a gene: 6. The CDR3 is 16 amino acids. As to this clone: Antigen: not known.

Study-wide findings and caveats: The donor pool, a small one, limited the genetic and exposure-history diversity represented.

The TCR sequence derives from a man aged 25-45 years in good health. Material: naive CD8+ T cells sorted from blood. This rearrangement joins TRBV7-6 to TRBJ2-2; 8 nucleotides align to TRBD2. CDR3 amino acids: CASSLGSGKLTGELFF. CDR3 DNA: TGTGCCAGCAGCTTAGGTAGCGGGAAGCTAACCGGGGAGCTGTTTTTT. Filled out from reference TRBV7-6 and TRBJ2-2, the complete variable domain reads GAGVSQSPRYKVTKRGQDVALRCDPISGHVSLYWYRQALGQGPEFLTYFNYEAQQDKSGLPNDRFSAERPEGSISTLTIQRTEQRDSAMYRCASSLGSGKLTGELFFGEGSRLTVL.